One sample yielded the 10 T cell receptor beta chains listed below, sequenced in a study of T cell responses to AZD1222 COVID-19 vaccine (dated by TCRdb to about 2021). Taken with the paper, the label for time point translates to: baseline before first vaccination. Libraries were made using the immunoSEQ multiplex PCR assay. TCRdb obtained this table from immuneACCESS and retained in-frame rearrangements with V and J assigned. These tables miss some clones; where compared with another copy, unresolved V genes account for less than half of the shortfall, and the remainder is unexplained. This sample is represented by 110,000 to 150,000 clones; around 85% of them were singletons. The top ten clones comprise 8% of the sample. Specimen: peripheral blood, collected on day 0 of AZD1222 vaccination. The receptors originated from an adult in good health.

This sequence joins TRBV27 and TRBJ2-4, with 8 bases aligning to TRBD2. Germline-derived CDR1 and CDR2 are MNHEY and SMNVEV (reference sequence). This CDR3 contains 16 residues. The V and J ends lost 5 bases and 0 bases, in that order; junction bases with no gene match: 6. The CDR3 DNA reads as TGTGCCAGCAGTCCCATAGCGGGGTTAGCCAAAAACATTCAGTACTTC. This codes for CASSPIAGLAKNIQYF.

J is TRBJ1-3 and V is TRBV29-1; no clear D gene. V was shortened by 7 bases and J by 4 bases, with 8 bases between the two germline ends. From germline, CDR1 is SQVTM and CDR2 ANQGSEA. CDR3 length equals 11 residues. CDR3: CSAVEGNTIYF. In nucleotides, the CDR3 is TGCAGCGCCGTAGAAGGAAACACCATATATTTT.

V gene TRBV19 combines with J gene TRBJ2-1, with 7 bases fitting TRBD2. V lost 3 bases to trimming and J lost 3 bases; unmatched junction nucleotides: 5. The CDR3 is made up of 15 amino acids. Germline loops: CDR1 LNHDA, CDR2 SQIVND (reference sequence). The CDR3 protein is CASSMEGGFYNEQFF. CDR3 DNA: TGTGCCAGTAGTATGGAGGGAGGGTTCTACAATGAGCAGTTCTTC.

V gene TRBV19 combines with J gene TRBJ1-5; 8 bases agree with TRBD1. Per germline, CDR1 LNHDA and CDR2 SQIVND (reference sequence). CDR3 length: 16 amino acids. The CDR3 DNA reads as TGTGGGTTCCGGGACAGGAGCCTCTATAGCAATCAGCCCCAGCATTTT. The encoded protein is CGFRDRSLYSNQPQHF.

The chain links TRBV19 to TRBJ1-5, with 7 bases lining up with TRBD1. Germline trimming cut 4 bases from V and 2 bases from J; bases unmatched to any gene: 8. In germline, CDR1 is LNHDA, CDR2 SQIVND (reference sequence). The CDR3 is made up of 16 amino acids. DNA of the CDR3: TGTGCCAGTAGTAATCTACAGGGGTTCGGCAATCAGCCCCAGCATTTT. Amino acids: CASSNLQGFGNQPQHF.

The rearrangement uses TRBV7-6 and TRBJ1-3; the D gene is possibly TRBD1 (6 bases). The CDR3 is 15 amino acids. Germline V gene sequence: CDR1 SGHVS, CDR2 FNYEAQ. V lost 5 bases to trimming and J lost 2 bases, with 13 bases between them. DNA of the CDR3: TGTGCCAGCAGCCTCAATACAGGGCCTGGAAACACCATATATTTT. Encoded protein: CASSLNTGPGNTIYF.

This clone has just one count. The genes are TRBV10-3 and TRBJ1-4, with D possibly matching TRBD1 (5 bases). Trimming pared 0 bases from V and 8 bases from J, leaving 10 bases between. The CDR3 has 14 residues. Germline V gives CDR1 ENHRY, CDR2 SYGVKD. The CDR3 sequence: CAISESAGNEKLFF. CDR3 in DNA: TGTGCCATCAGTGAGTCGGCAGGGAACGAAAAACTGTTTTTT.

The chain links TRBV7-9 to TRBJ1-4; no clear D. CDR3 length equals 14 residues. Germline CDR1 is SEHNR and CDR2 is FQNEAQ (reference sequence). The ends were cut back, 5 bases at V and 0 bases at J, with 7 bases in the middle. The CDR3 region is CASSPAPTNEKLFF. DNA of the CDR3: TGTGCCAGCAGCCCAGCCCCAACTAATGAAAAACTGTTTTTT.

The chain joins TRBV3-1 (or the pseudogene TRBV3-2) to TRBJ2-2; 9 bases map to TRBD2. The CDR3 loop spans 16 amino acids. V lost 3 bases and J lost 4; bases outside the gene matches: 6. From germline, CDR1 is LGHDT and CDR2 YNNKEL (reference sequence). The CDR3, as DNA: TGTGCCAGCAGCCAGGGGGGGACTAGCCTCACCGGGGAGCTGTTTTTT. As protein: CASSQGGTSLTGELFF.

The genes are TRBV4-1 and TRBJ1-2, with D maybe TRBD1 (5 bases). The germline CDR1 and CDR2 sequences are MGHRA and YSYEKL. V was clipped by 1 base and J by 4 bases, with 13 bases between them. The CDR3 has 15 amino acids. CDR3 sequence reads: CASSQASGQGYGYTF. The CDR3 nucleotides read TGCGCCAGCAGCCAAGCGTCGGGGCAGGGCTATGGCTACACCTTC.